A single sample is the source of the 26 T cell receptor beta chains below, sequenced in a study of cytomegalovirus exposure and HLA in healthy donors. PCR primers comprised 60 Vbeta and 13 Jbeta primers. The repertoire was sequenced with immunoSEQ multiplex PCR; TCRdb's copy has only in-frame clones and lacks some. This table holds about 93,000 clones, around 77% found once. The sequencing sample was made of PBMCs. The receptors were gathered from a man aged 25-45 years in good health and CMV-seronegative.

The rearrangement links TRBV4-1 to TRBJ2-3; D is perhaps TRBD2 (5 bases). The CDR3 runs 16 residues. Germline CDR1 and CDR2: MGHRA and YSYEKL. Trimming took 0 bases from V and 2 from J, leaving 12 bases between them. The CDR3 reads CASSQDTGSSTDTQYF. The CDR3 DNA reads as TGCGCCAGCAGCCAAGATACGGGATCCTCCACAGATACGCAGTATTTT.

This chain uses TRBV30 with TRBJ2-6, with a tentative D call TRBD2 (6 bases). With 4 bases removed from V and 3 bases from J, the gap between germline ends came to 16 bases. Germline CDR1 GTSNPN, CDR2 SVGIG (reference sequence). This CDR3 has 16 amino acids. In DNA, the CDR3 is TGTGCCTGGACCGGGGGAAATATTGGTGGGGCCAACGTCCTGACTTTC. Protein product: CAWTGGNIGGANVLTF.

The gene calls are TRBV7-9 and TRBJ2-2, with D possibly being TRBD2 (6 bases). The CDR3 loop spans 16 amino acids. Germline CDR1 SEHNR, CDR2 FQNEAQ (reference sequence). V shed 9 bases and J shed 4 bases, with 21 bases lying between them. CDR3 in amino acids: CARDRRTSTGTGELFF. CDR3 sequence (DNA): TGTGCCAGGGACCGGCGAACTAGCACCGGCACCGGGGAGCTGTTTTTT.

The genes are TRBV10-1 and TRBJ2-3; maybe TRBD2 (6 bases). Trimming cost V 4 bases and J 2 bases, with 13 bases left between them. This CDR3 is 15 amino acids long. Germline V lookup: CDR1 WNHNN, CDR2 SYGVQD (reference sequence). This CDR3 is CASSVYSGNTDTQYF. The CDR3 coding sequence is TGCGCCAGCAGTGTTTATAGCGGAAACACAGATACGCAGTATTTT.

This chain joins TRBV4-2 and TRBJ2-3; 11 bases fit TRBD2. The trim removed 1 base at V and 0 bases at J, leaving 6 bases unmatched. The germline CDR1 and CDR2 sequences are LGHNA and YNFKEQ. The CDR3 totals 18 residues. CDR3 loop: CASSQVALAGGSTDTQYF. CDR3 DNA sequence: TGTGCCAGCAGCCAAGTAGCCCTAGCGGGGGGCAGCACAGATACGCAGTATTTT.

The rearrangement uses TRBV9 and TRBJ2-7, with D unclear. Germline assignment: CDR1 SGDLS and CDR2 YYNGEE. V dropped 4 bases and J dropped 0 bases, with 8 bases sitting between them. The CDR3 spans 13 residues. CDR3 sequence: CASSPADSYEQYF. The CDR3 bases are TGTGCCAGCAGCCCGGCGGACTCCTACGAGCAGTACTTC. The complete variable domain, with remaining parts taken from reference TRBV9 and TRBJ2-7, reads DSGVTQTPKHLITATGQRVTLRCSPRSGDLSVYWYQQSLDQGLQFLIQYYNGEERAKGNILERFSAQQFPDLHSELNLSSLELGDSALYFCASSPADSYEQYFGPGTRLTVT.

The chain has TRBV2 and TRBJ1-5; possible D gene TRBD1, 5 bases. The V gene's germline CDR1 is SNHLY and CDR2 FYNNEI. Trimming removed 8 bases from V and 4 bases from J, with 21 bases in between. The CDR3 spans 16 residues. The CDR3 protein is CASSRSGGLPNQPQHF. CDR3 bases: TGTGCCAGCTCCCGAAGTGGGGGACTGCCTAATCAGCCCCAGCATTTT. The whole variable domain, remainder taken from reference TRBV2 and TRBJ1-5, is EPEVTQTPSHQVTQMGQEVILRCVPISNHLYFYWYRQILGQKVEFLVSFYNNEISEKSEIFDDQFSVERPDGSNFTLKIRSTKLEDSAMYFCASSRSGGLPNQPQHFGDGTRLSIL.

This clone occurred a few times. V gene TRBV7-8 combines with J gene TRBJ1-3, with a tentative D call TRBD1 (5 bases). The V gene lost 1 base and the J gene lost 4 bases, with 14 bases spanning the gap. The CDR3 loop spans 16 amino acids. Germline CDR1 SGHVS, CDR2 FQNEAQ. The CDR3 reads CASSLVSGSVGNTIYF. CDR3 bases: TGTGCCAGCAGCTTAGTGTCAGGGTCCGTGGGAAACACCATATATTTT.

This clone was detected only a few times. The genes are TRBV10-3 and TRBJ1-4, with 7 bases lining up with TRBD1. V lost 3 bases and J lost 7; bases outside the gene matches: 8. The CDR3 loop spans 15 amino acids. Germline CDR1 and CDR2: ENHRY and SYGVKD. For the CDR3, the DNA is TGTGCCATCAGTGAAAGGGGGCGCCCCGGTGAAAAACTGTTTTTT. As protein: CAISERGRPGEKLFF.

About this clone: Other DNA sequences in this specimen translate into the identical CDR3. The V and J genes are TRBV5-1 and TRBJ2-7; D is unclear. In germline, CDR1 is SGHRS, CDR2 YFSETQ. The CDR3 covers 13 residues. V was pared by 0 bases and J by 0 bases, with 4 bases between. The CDR3 reads CASSLDNSYEQYF. Here the CDR3 DNA reads TGCGCCAGCAGCTTGGACAACTCCTACGAGCAGTACTTC. Full variable domain (rest looked up from reference TRBV5-1 and TRBJ2-7): KAGVTQTPRYLIKTRGQQVTLSCSPISGHRSVSWYQQTPGQGLQFLFEYFSETQRNKGNFPGRFSGRQFSNSRSEMNVSTLELGDSALYLCASSLDNSYEQYFGPGTRLTVT.

The chain couples TRBV7-8 to TRBJ1-5, with TRBD1 matching over 7 bases. V was clipped by 5 bases and J by 5 bases; unmatched bases: 6. The CDR3 length is 14 residues. The germline V gene has CDR1 SGHVS and CDR2 FQNEAQ. CDR3 sequence reads: CASSQTGWDQPQHF. CDR3 in DNA: TGTGCCAGCAGCCAGACAGGGTGGGATCAGCCCCAGCATTTT.

A few counts support this clone. This rearrangement joins TRBV5-4 to TRBJ2-1, with unresolved D. The V gene's germline CDR1 is SGHNT and CDR2 YYREEE (reference sequence). Trimming stripped 2 bases from V and 7 bases from J, with 13 bases between. The CDR3 length is 14 residues. Here the CDR3 reads CASSFQSGKNEQFF. For the CDR3, the DNA is TGTGCCAGCAGCTTTCAATCAGGCAAGAATGAGCAGTTCTTC.

This chain connects TRBV2 to TRBJ2-7, with unresolved D. The CDR3 is 14 residues long. V lost 4 bases and J 5 bases, leaving 15 bases between the germline ends. The germline V gene encodes CDR1 SNHLY and CDR2 FYNNEI. The DNA of the CDR3 is TGTGCCAGCAGTGTCAGGTCGGTCGGCAACGAGCAGTACTTC. Translated: CASSVRSVGNEQYF. Based on the CDR3 plus reference TRBV2 and TRBJ2-7, the full variable domain is EPEVTQTPSHQVTQMGQEVILRCVPISNHLYFYWYRQILGQKVEFLVSFYNNEISEKSEIFDDQFSVERPDGSNFTLKIRSTKLEDSAMYFCASSVRSVGNEQYFGPGTRLTVT.

The V gene is TRBV9, the J gene TRBJ1-1; weak D call: TRBD1 (5 bases). The CDR3 is made up of 15 amino acids. Germline lookup yields CDR1 SGDLS and CDR2 YYNGEE. V lost 4 bases and J lost 0, with 13 bases in between. DNA of the CDR3: TGTGCCAGCAGCCCTTCTGGGGCTATGAACACTGAAGCTTTCTTT. This codes for CASSPSGAMNTEAFF.

The J gene is TRBJ1-1, the V gene TRBV5-1; D remains unclear. The germline V and J ends were trimmed by 0 bases and 8 bases, with 14 bases remaining between them. CDR1 is SGHRS and CDR2 is YFSETQ in the germline V gene. The CDR3 is 14 residues long. In DNA form, the CDR3 reads TGCGCCAGCAGCTTGGTCGGAGTAGGTACAGAAGCTTTCTTT. Residues: CASSLVGVGTEAFF.

As to this clone: The germline gene is not matched at one end of the junction; a read error may be the cause. The chain employs TRBV29-1 and TRBJ2-2; no clear D. Germline V gene data show CDR1 as SQVTM and CDR2 as ANQGSEA. The CDR3 sequence is 11 residues long. CDR3 nucleotide sequence: TGCAGCGTTAGTAACAGCGGGGAGCTGTTTTTT. Its translation: CSVSNSGELFF.

The rearrangement joins TRBV30 to TRBJ1-1; 9 bases align to TRBD1. CDR3 length equals 12 residues. V was clipped by 8 bases and J by 5 bases; unmatched bases: 6. Germline loops: CDR1 GTSNPN, CDR2 SVGIG (reference sequence). The CDR3 DNA reads TGTGCCCGGGACAGGGAGGGGACTGAAGCTTTCTTT. It translates to CARDREGTEAFF.

The chain uses TRBV28 and TRBJ1-1; D may be TRBD1 (5 bases). Trimming pared 0 bases from V and 5 bases from J, leaving 19 bases between. This CDR3 contains 17 residues. Germline V CDR1 and CDR2: MDHEN, SYDVKM. The CDR3 DNA is TGTGCCAGCAGTTTATGGTCGTTGGAAAGGGGAGGAACTGAAGCTTTCTTT. Translated, it gives CASSLWSLERGGTEAFF.

This clone was seen only a few times. The rearrangement links TRBV30 to TRBJ1-4; D is undetermined. CDR3 length: 12 residues. Trimming took off 0 bases at V and 14 bases at J, with 13 bases between the two ends. Germline CDR1 reads GTSNPN; CDR2 reads SVGIG (reference sequence). The CDR3 reads CAWSVWSGQLFF. For the CDR3, the DNA is TGTGCCTGGAGTGTATGGTCAGGCCAGCTGTTTTTT.

The chain has TRBV11-2 and TRBJ1-3, with D perhaps TRBD1 (6 bases). The CDR3 totals 14 residues. V lost 7 bases and J 4 bases, leaving 14 bases between the germline ends. The V gene's germline CDR1 is SGHAT and CDR2 FQNNGV. CDR3 loop: CASNQRGSGNTIYF. In DNA form, the CDR3 reads TGTGCCAGCAACCAGAGGGGGTCCGGAAACACCATATATTTT.

This clone was seen a handful of times. The J gene is TRBJ2-7, the V gene TRBV5-1; 11 bases line up with TRBD1. The CDR3 has 14 residues. Unmatched junction bases numbered 4, after V lost 4 bases and J lost 4 bases. Germline lookup yields CDR1 SGHRS and CDR2 YFSETQ. DNA for the CDR3: TGCGCCAGCAGCATCGGACAGGGGGCTTACGAGCAGTACTTC. This encodes CASSIGQGAYEQYF.

The CDR3 sequence is CASSRDRTSRFYEQYF. The DNA of the CDR3 is TGCGCCAGCAGCCGGGATAGGACTAGCCGATTCTACGAGCAGTACTTC. The chain links TRBV5-1 to TRBJ2-7; 8 bases agree with TRBD2. CDR3 length equals 16 residues. With 4 bases clipped from V and 3 bases from J, the junction kept 12 bases outside the gene matches. The V gene's germline CDR1 is SGHRS and CDR2 YFSETQ.

This chain joins TRBV13 and TRBJ2-7; 10 nucleotides agree with TRBD1. The V and J ends lost 4 bases and 3 bases, in that order; junction bases with no gene match: 6. Germline assignment: CDR1 PRHDT and CDR2 FYEKMQ (reference sequence). The CDR3 loop spans 15 amino acids. CDR3 DNA sequence: TGTGCCAGCAGCTCTCCGGGACAGGGGTACTACGAGCAGTACTTC. This gives the protein CASSSPGQGYYEQYF.

V is TRBV6-6 and J is TRBJ2-3, with 7 bases identical to TRBD1. Germline assignment: CDR1 MNHNY and CDR2 SVGAGI (reference sequence). V trimming: 7 bases; J trimming: 7 bases; junction bases outside the gene matches: 17. The CDR3 has 16 residues. In DNA, the CDR3 is TGTGCCAGCAAATTATCGGGCCGACAGGGTGGGAATACGCAGTATTTT. It translates to CASKLSGRQGGNTQYF.

This chain joins TRBV10-3 and TRBJ2-1, with D maybe TRBD1 (7 bases). V lost 3 bases and J lost 3, with 12 bases in between. Germline CDR1 reads ENHRY; CDR2 reads SYGVKD. The CDR3 has 15 residues. CDR3 loop: CAISDGQEGYNEQFF. CDR3 coding DNA: TGTGCCATCAGTGATGGACAGGAGGGCTACAATGAGCAGTTCTTC.

The chain recombines TRBV30 with TRBJ1-5; D remains unclear. The CDR3 spans 13 residues. Germline V gives CDR1 GTSNPN, CDR2 SVGIG (reference sequence). V lost 8 bases to trimming and J lost 1 base, with 12 bases between them. The CDR3 here is CAVDTLSNQPQHF. The CDR3 nucleotides read TGTGCCGTAGACACGTTAAGCAATCAGCCCCAGCATTTT.